This TCR beta chain was identified during a study of shared T cell receptors in the human thymus. Here immunoSEQ multiplex PCR was the method, and the copy in TCRdb shows in-frame clones only, minus some. The sample has hundreds of thousands of clones, about 90% seen once; the top ten hold roughly 0.0086%. The CDR3 is 16 amino acids. Trimming removed 4 bases at V and 4 bases at J, with 16 bases between. CDR1 is MDHEN and CDR2 is SYDVKM in the germline V gene. These same records also appear under a second study, on human thymus T cells. This second study says: Thymic resections from corrective heart surgery supplied the tissue.

The specimen sequenced was thymocytes. The sequence was collected from a boy younger than two with a congenital heart defect. The rearrangement links TRBV28 to TRBJ1-4; D gene uncertain. The CDR3 spells CASSSNLHKFNEKLFF. CDR3 bases: TGTGCCAGCAGTTCCAACCTCCACAAATTTAATGAAAAACTGTTTTTT.